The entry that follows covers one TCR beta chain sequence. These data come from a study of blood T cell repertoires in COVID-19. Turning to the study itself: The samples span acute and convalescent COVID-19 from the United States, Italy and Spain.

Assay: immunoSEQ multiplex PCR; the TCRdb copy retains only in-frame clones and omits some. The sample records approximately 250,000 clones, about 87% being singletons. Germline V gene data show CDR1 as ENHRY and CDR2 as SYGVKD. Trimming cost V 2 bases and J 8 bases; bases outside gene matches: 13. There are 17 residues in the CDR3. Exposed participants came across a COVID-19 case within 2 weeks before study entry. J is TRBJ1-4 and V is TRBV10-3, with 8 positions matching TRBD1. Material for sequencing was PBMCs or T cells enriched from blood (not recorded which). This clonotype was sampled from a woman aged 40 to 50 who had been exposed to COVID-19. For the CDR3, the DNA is TGTGCCATCAGTGAGCAAGGCAGGGGGCGACAAGGCGAAAAACTGTTTTTT. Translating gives CAISEQGRGRQGEKLFF.